Following are 7 T cell receptor beta chains from one sample sequenced in a study of cytomegalovirus exposure and HLA in healthy donors. The assay was immunoSEQ multiplex PCR, and TCRdb's table has in-frame clones only and misses some. The sample yields roughly 200,000 clones, about 81% seen once. Sequencing was carried out using PBMCs. These receptors originate from a woman in her twenties or thirties in good health and CMV-seronegative.

This clone showed up just a few times. This rearrangement joins TRBV6-5 to TRBJ1-2, with a weak D call TRBD1 (6 bases). The CDR3 runs 13 residues. From germline, CDR1 is MNHEY and CDR2 SVGAGI. The V end lost 6 bases, the J end lost 6 bases, and 14 bases lay between the germline ends. CDR3 sequence: CASSLVQGHGYTF. Written as DNA, the CDR3 is TGTGCCAGCAGCCTGGTACAGGGACATGGCTACACCTTC.

The sample holds one count of this clone. V usage is TRBV9 and J usage is TRBJ1-1; TRBD1 is a possible D gene (5 bases). Trimming stripped 0 bases from V and 0 bases from J, with 18 bases between. This CDR3 spans 18 amino acids. Germline V gene lookup returns CDR1 SGDLS and CDR2 YYNGEE. This CDR3 is CASSVAERGMAMNTEAFF. CDR3 DNA sequence: TGTGCCAGCAGCGTAGCTGAACGGGGGATGGCAATGAACACTGAAGCTTTCTTT. The complete variable domain, with remaining parts taken from reference TRBV9 and TRBJ1-1, reads DSGVTQTPKHLITATGQRVTLRCSPRSGDLSVYWYQQSLDQGLQFLIQYYNGEERAKGNILERFSAQQFPDLHSELNLSSLELGDSALYFCASSVAERGMAMNTEAFFGQGTRLTVV.

This chain connects TRBV6-1 to TRBJ1-2, with TRBD1 identical over 8 bases. The germline V gene has CDR1 MNHNS and CDR2 SASEGT. This CDR3 comprises 13 residues. Unmatched junction bases numbered 7, after V lost 8 bases and J lost 5 bases. The CDR3 spells CASRTGPEYGYTF. In nucleotides, the CDR3 is TGTGCCAGCCGGACAGGGCCTGAGTATGGCTACACCTTC.

The V and J genes are TRBV9 and TRBJ2-1; no definite D call. Germline V gene sequence: CDR1 SGDLS, CDR2 YYNGEE. The CDR3 covers 14 residues. V gave up 0 bases and J gave up 5 bases, with 9 bases separating them. CDR3 DNA: TGTGCCAGCAGCGTAGTTAGTTTTCACAATGAGCAGTTCTTC. Protein product: CASSVVSFHNEQFF.

The J gene is TRBJ1-2, the V gene TRBV13, with D possibly matching TRBD1 (5 bases). V was clipped by 2 bases and J by 5 bases, with 15 bases between them. There are 15 residues in the CDR3. Germline V lookup: CDR1 PRHDT, CDR2 FYEKMQ (reference sequence). The CDR3 sequence: CASSLSSGGRYGYTF. The CDR3 region has the DNA TGTGCCAGCAGCTTATCTTCCGGGGGGAGATATGGCTACACCTTC.

The chain couples TRBV27 to TRBJ2-7; the match to TRBD2 covers 10 bases. Germline loops: CDR1 MNHEY, CDR2 SMNVEV (reference sequence). After removal of 2 bases from V and 5 bases from J, the junction contained 6 bases not matched to a gene. This CDR3 has 15 residues. Written as DNA, the CDR3 is TGTGCCAGCAGTTTACTAGCGGGAGCTCGGGACGAGCAGTACTTC. Its translation is CASSLLAGARDEQYF.

V gene TRBV6-5 combines with J gene TRBJ2-1; TRBD1 matches 7 bases. In germline, CDR1 is MNHEY, CDR2 SVGAGI. CDR3 size: 14 residues. V gave up 7 bases and J gave up 4 bases; unmatched junction bases: 7. For the CDR3, the DNA is TGTGCCAGCACCACCCGGGACAGTTACAATGAGCAGTTCTTC. It yields the protein CASTTRDSYNEQFF.